The 10 T cell receptor beta chains below all came from one sample that was sequenced in a study of beta chain features in type 1 diabetes. Reverse transcribing all isolated RNA meant expressed TCRB transcripts were sequenced. Using immunoSEQ multiplex PCR, the repertoire was profiled, and TCRdb retains in-frame clones only, with some absent. Among over 150,000 clones, 10% to 15% were seen once, and the ten largest hold about 0.66%. Sequencing was carried out using central memory CD4+ T cells from blood. The receptors stem from a woman between 18 and 29 years old in good health.

J is TRBJ1-5 and V is TRBV4-3, with unresolved D. Germline V lookup: CDR1 LGHNA, CDR2 YSLEER. The CDR3 is 13 amino acids. V lost 0 bases, J lost 7 bases, and 7 bases lay in between. CDR3 DNA sequence: TGCGCCAGCAGCCAAGATGACGGGCAGCCCCAGCATTTT. This gives the protein CASSQDDGQPQHF.

The chain combines TRBV5-6 with TRBJ2-7, with 10 bases fitting TRBD2. Trimming at V came to 4 bases and at J to 5 bases, leaving 9 bases not matched to a gene. The CDR3 spans 15 residues. The germline V gene has CDR1 SGHDT and CDR2 YYEEEE. The CDR3: CASSTRSGRIDEQYF. In DNA form, the CDR3 reads TGTGCCAGCAGCACACGTAGCGGGAGGATCGACGAGCAGTACTTC.

This chain joins TRBV29-1 and TRBJ2-5; D perhaps matches TRBD2 (6 bases). Trimming cost V 5 bases and J 11 bases, with 18 bases left between them. The germline V gene encodes CDR1 SQVTM and CDR2 ANQGSEA. The CDR3 totals 12 residues. The CDR3 sequence: CSVSWGTVEQYF. Here the CDR3 DNA reads TGCAGCGTTTCTTGGGGGACTGTGGAGCAGTACTTC.

This clone was seen more than once but under ten times. The genes are TRBV27 and TRBJ2-3, with 9 bases identical to TRBD1. The length of the CDR3 is 17 residues. After removal of 4 bases from V and 0 bases from J, the junction contained 8 bases not matched to a gene. Germline V gives CDR1 MNHEY, CDR2 SMNVEV (reference sequence). The DNA of the CDR3 is TGTGCCAGCAGTTCCTGGACAGGGGCTTATAGCACAGATACGCAGTATTTT. Translation: CASSSWTGAYSTDTQYF.

This sequence joins TRBV2 and TRBJ1-1; D remains unclear. V was trimmed by 1 base and J by 6 bases, leaving 12 bases between them. The CDR3 spans 14 residues. CDR1 is SNHLY, CDR2 FYNNEI, per germline. CDR3 sequence reads: CASSEGTGFAEAFF. The DNA of the CDR3 is TGTGCCAGCAGTGAAGGCACGGGTTTCGCTGAAGCTTTCTTT.

Only a few counts were recorded for this clone. The V gene is TRBV18, the J gene TRBJ2-1; tentative D call: TRBD2 (5 bases). CDR3 length: 16 residues. Germline loops: CDR1 KGHSH, CDR2 LQKENI. Trimming took off 3 bases at V and 9 bases at J, with 21 bases between the two ends. The CDR3 nucleotides read TGTGCCAGCTCACCCTGGCAGGTCTTAGTTGGAGGTGAGCAGTTCTTC. Amino acids: CASSPWQVLVGGEQFF. Full variable domain (missing parts from reference TRBV18 and TRBJ2-1): NAGVMQNPRHLVRRRGQEARLRCSPMKGHSHVYWYRQLPEEGLKFMVYLQKENIIDESGMPKERFSAEFPKEGPSILRIQQVVRGDSAAYFCASSPWQVLVGGEQFFGPGTRLTVL.

The chain has TRBV2 and TRBJ2-7; 9 bases map to TRBD2. Unmatched junction bases numbered 2, after V lost 2 bases and J lost 0 bases. The CDR3 covers 15 residues. The germline V gene has CDR1 SNHLY and CDR2 FYNNEI. The CDR3, as DNA: TGTGCCAGCAGTGAACCGCGGGGGGGCTCCTACGAGCAGTACTTC. It codes for CASSEPRGGSYEQYF.

This chain joins TRBV9 and TRBJ2-1, with 7 positions matching TRBD2. The CDR3 contains 17 residues. Trimming took 0 bases from V and 10 from J; bases not matched to a gene: 16. Germline CDR1 is SGDLS and CDR2 is YYNGEE. CDR3 loop: CASSVGVGGGSGGEQFF. CDR3 sequence (DNA): TGTGCCAGCAGCGTAGGAGTTGGTGGCGGGAGCGGCGGGGAGCAGTTCTTC.

V and J are TRBV28 and TRBJ1-5; D gene uncertain. Per the germline V gene, CDR1 is MDHEN and CDR2 is SYDVKM. The germline V and J ends were trimmed by 8 bases and 3 bases, with 11 bases remaining between them. This CDR3 region has 13 residues. In DNA, the CDR3 is TGTGCCAGCGGCGGTTTGATCAATCAGCCCCAGCATTTT. Translation: CASGGLINQPQHF.

Points on this clone: Other DNA sequences in the sample encode the same CDR3. The genes are TRBV7-9 and TRBJ2-5; TRBD1 matches 12 bases. The CDR3 totals 14 residues. J lost 5 bases, V lost 3 bases, and 1 base had no gene match. CDR1 SEHNR and CDR2 FQNEAQ come from the germline V gene (reference sequence). The CDR3: CASSLGTGGETQYF. Written as DNA, the CDR3 is TGTGCCAGCAGCTTGGGGACAGGGGGCGAGACCCAGTACTTC.